The rows below give T cell receptor beta chains drawn from one sample of a study of neurological immune-mediated disorders. TCRdb reprocessed the 5' RACE reads with MiXCR, giving one entry per CDR3 protein. The sample carries tens of thousands of distinct CDR3 sequences, roughly an eighth recorded once. The sequenced material came from PBMCs. The receptors were sampled from a female donor with HTLV-1-associated myelopathy (HAM/TSP). CDR3s include the opening cysteine and the closing phenylalanine or tryptophan. The order of the fields is V gene, D gene, clone size, J gene, CDR3 protein, CDR3 DNA. A D gene is named only where the DNA matches it firmly. The listing skips clone size in some rows; elsewhere it reads once, few, many or a size class.

>TRBV14|.|.|TRBJ1-1
CASSQGARTQNTEAFF
TGTGCCAGCAGCCAGGGAGCTCGGACACAGAACACTGAAGCTTTCTTT
>TRBV5-1|TRBD2|few|TRBJ2-7
CASSLGGTSGVEQYF
TGCGCCAGCAGCTTGGGGGGGACTAGCGGGGTCGAGCAGTACTTC
>TRBV9|.|many|TRBJ2-7
CASSVGQGSIYEQYF
TGTGCCAGCAGCGTAGGGCAGGGGAGTATCTACGAGCAGTACTTC
>TRBV5-1|.|many|TRBJ2-3
CASSASSFTSTDTQYF
TGCGCCAGCAGCGCCTCTAGCTTTACTAGCACAGATACGCAGTATTTT
>TRBV5-6|TRBD2|many|TRBJ2-4
CASSLVASGAKNIQYF
TGTGCCAGCAGCTTGGTGGCTAGCGGGGCCAAAAACATTCAGTACTTC
>TRBV12-3/TRBV12-4|.|many|TRBJ2-7
CASSSQGAEQYF
TGTGCCAGCAGCTCACAGGGAGCCGAGCAGTACTTC
>TRBV10-2|.|many|TRBJ1-5
CASSTYSNQPQHF
TGCGCCAGCAGTACGTATAGCAATCAGCCCCAGCATTTT
>TRBV20-1|TRBD1|many|TRBJ1-2
CSARVDRGLIGYTF
TGCAGTGCTAGAGTAGACAGGGGGCTGATTGGCTACACCTTC
>TRBV12-3/TRBV12-4|TRBD1|many|TRBJ1-1
CASSLDRYTEAFF
TGTGCCAGCAGTCTGGACAGGTACACTGAAGCTTTCTTT
>TRBV4-1|.|few|TRBJ2-3
CASSQEAGQRSTDTQYF
TGCGCCAGCAGCCAAGAGGCCGGCCAGCGGAGCACAGATACGCAGTATTTT
>TRBV5-1|TRBD2|many|TRBJ2-1
CASSLVFAGGNHEQFF
TGCGCCAGCAGCTTGGTTTTCGCGGGGGGCAACCATGAGCAGTTCTTC
>TRBV29-1|TRBD1|many|TRBJ1-1
CSVGDPTGMITEAFF
TGCAGCGTCGGGGACCCGACAGGGATGATCACTGAAGCTTTCTTT
>TRBV5-1|.|many|TRBJ1-1
CASSSQGHTEAFF
TGCGCCAGCAGCTCCCAGGGTCACACTGAAGCTTTCTTT
>TRBV12-3/TRBV12-4|.|many|TRBJ2-1
CASTSLHDYNEQFF
TGTGCCAGCACCTCCCTCCATGACTACAATGAGCAGTTCTTC
>TRBV11-2|.|many|TRBJ1-2
CASSPHTTGRVGYTF
TGTGCCAGCAGCCCACATACAACAGGGAGAGTGGGCTACACCTTC
>TRBV2|.|many|TRBJ2-1
CASRSGVVSYNEQFF
TGTGCCAGCAGATCAGGGGTAGTGTCCTACAATGAGCAGTTCTTC
>TRBV27|TRBD1|few|TRBJ1-1
CASSLRDRGQRWFF
TGTGCCAGCAGTTTAAGGGACAGGGGTCAAAGATGGTTCTTT
>TRBV11-2|.|many|TRBJ2-7
CASSSGTPYEQYF
TGTGCCAGCAGTTCCGGGACTCCTTACGAGCAGTACTTC
>TRBV12-3/TRBV12-4|.|many|TRBJ2-1
CASSQGRGEQFF
TGTGCCAGCAGTCAGGGAAGGGGTGAGCAGTTCTTC
>TRBV5-6|.|many|TRBJ2-7
CASSFQLREQYF
TGTGCCAGCAGCTTCCAACTTCGGGAGCAGTACTTC
>TRBV15|.|.|TRBJ2-7
CATSRDAGSGSYEQYF
TGTGCCACCAGCAGAGATGCAGGGAGTGGCTCCTACGAGCAGTACTTC
>TRBV11-2|.|many|TRBJ2-1
CASSLESGSEQFF
TGTGCCAGCAGCTTAGAGTCGGGAAGTGAGCAGTTCTTC
>TRBV20-1|TRBD1|many|TRBJ1-4
CSATGQNEKLFF
TGCAGTGCTACGGGACAGAATGAAAAACTGTTTTTT
>TRBV20-1|TRBD1|many|TRBJ1-6
CSARDRTGAENSPLHF
TGCAGTGCTAGAGACCGTACAGGGGCGGAAAATTCACCCCTCCACTTT
>TRBV10-3|TRBD2|many|TRBJ2-7
CAISVQRGAEQYF
TGTGCCATCAGTGTTCAGCGGGGGGCCGAGCAGTACTTC
>TRBV12-3/TRBV12-4|TRBD2|many|TRBJ2-3
CASSPGLVIATQYF
TGTGCCAGCAGCCCGGGACTAGTTATTGCTACGCAGTATTTT
>TRBV4-1|.|many|TRBJ2-1
CASSQGSGPNEQFF
TGCGCCAGCAGCCAAGGTTCGGGGCCCAATGAGCAGTTCTTC
>TRBV12-3/TRBV12-4|.|many|TRBJ2-2
CASKLTVDTGELFF
TGTGCCAGCAAACTGACAGTGGACACCGGGGAGCTGTTTTTT
>TRBV5-1|.|.|TRBJ2-7
CASSAGLKTYEQYF
TGCGCCAGCAGCGCGGGACTGAAAACCTACGAGCAGTACTTC
>TRBV29-1|TRBD1|many|TRBJ2-7
CSVGTGGGEQYF
TGCAGCGTGGGTACAGGGGGCGGGGAGCAGTACTTC
>TRBV7-2|.|many|TRBJ2-5
CASSTPYQTQYF
TGTGCCAGCAGCACCCCGTACCAGACCCAGTACTTC
>TRBV20-1|TRBD1|many|TRBJ2-4
CSAQGAGNIQYF
TGCAGTGCTCAGGGGGCAGGAAACATTCAGTACTTC
>TRBV3-1|.|.|TRBJ1-1
CASSQSRLWGAYF
TGTGCCAGCAGCCAAAGCCGTTTATGGGGGGCTTACTTT
>TRBV29-1|TRBD1|once|TRBJ1-1
CAVDRVNTEAFF
TGCGCCGTCGACAGGGTTAACACTGAAGCTTTCTTT
>TRBV5-1|.|.|TRBJ2-3
CASSLAPATSTDTQYF
TGCGCCAGCAGCTTGGCCCCGGCTACTAGCACAGATACGCAGTATTTT
>TRBV4-2|TRBD1|many|TRBJ1-6
CASSQQGQGLSPLHF
TGTGCCAGCAGCCAACAGGGACAGGGGCTGTCACCCCTCCACTTT
>TRBV20-1|TRBD1|many|TRBJ1-2
CSAIGTGHTYGYTF
TGCAGTGCCATAGGGACAGGCCACACCTATGGCTACACCTTC
>TRBV9|TRBD2|.|TRBJ2-1
CASRGGTSGSLNGQFF
TGTGCCAGCAGAGGAGGGACTAGCGGAAGTTTGAATGGGCAGTTCTTC
>TRBV5-1|TRBD1|many|TRBJ2-5
CASSGAGTAQETQYF
TGCGCCAGCAGCGGGGCAGGGACAGCTCAAGAGACCCAGTACTTC
>TRBV10-3|.|many|TRBJ1-3
CAISGPGNTIYF
TGTGCCATCAGTGGGCCTGGAAACACCATATATTTT
>TRBV29-1|TRBD1|few|TRBJ2-2
CSVAFDRAGTGELFF
TGCAGCGTTGCCTTCGACAGGGCAGGAACCGGGGAGCTGTTTTTT
>TRBV28|.|many|TRBJ2-2
CASSFGSSVDTGELFF
TGTGCCAGCAGTTTTGGATCTTCGGTTGACACCGGGGAGCTGTTTTTT
>TRBV20-1|TRBD2|many|TRBJ2-2
CSAGGGNTGELFF
TGCAGTGCTGGGGGGGGGAACACCGGGGAGCTGTTTTTT